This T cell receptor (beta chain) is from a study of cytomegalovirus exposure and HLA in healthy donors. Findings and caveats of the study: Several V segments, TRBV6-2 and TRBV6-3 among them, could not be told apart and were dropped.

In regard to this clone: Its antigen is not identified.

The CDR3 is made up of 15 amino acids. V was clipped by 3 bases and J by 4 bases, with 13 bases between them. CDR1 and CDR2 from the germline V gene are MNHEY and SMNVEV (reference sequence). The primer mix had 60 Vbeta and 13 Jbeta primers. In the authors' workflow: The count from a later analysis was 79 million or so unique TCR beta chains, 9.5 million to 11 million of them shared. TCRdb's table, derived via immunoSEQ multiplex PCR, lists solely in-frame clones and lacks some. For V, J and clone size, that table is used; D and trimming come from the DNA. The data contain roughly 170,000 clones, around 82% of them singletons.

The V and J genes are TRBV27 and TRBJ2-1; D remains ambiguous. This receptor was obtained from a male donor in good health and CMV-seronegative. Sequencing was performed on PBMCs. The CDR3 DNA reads TGTGCCAGCAGTTTGCTCCAAACTTCATACAATGAGCAGTTCTTC. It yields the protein CASSLLQTSYNEQFF.